Below, one T cell receptor (beta chain) is given with its context. The CDR3 runs 15 residues. Germline-derived CDR1 and CDR2 are SGHTA and FQGNSA. Trimming removed 7 bases at V and 2 bases at J, with 17 bases between. The data were taken from a study of blood T cell repertoires in COVID-19. Overall study context: Acute and convalescent COVID-19 samples came from the United States, Italy and Spain. PBMCs, B-cell-depleted T cells, or T cells were the source of the cDNA or gDNA that made up the material.

Authors' methods: Nucleated cell number was recorded as an estimate derived from reference gene primer amplification. This table comes from immunoSEQ multiplex PCR, and its TCRdb copy is limited to in-frame clones, with some not included. That table furnishes V, J and clone size, whereas the DNA furnished D and trimming. The table includes about 230,000 clones, roughly 80% detected once. The sequencing sample was made of peripheral blood. V usage is TRBV7-2 and J usage is TRBJ1-2; D remains ambiguous. The TCR was taken from a woman aged 70-85 years with active or convalescent COVID-19. The CDR3 here is CASILSKTGNYGYTF. DNA of the CDR3: TGTGCCAGCATCCTATCAAAGACGGGAAACTATGGCTACACCTTC. Full variable domain (rest looked up from reference TRBV7-2 and TRBJ1-2): GAGVSQSPSNKVTEKGKDVELRCDPISGHTALYWYRQSLGQGLEFLIYFQGNSAPDKSGLPSDRFSAERTGGSVSTLTIQRTQQEDSAVYLCASILSKTGNYGYTFGSGTRLTVV.